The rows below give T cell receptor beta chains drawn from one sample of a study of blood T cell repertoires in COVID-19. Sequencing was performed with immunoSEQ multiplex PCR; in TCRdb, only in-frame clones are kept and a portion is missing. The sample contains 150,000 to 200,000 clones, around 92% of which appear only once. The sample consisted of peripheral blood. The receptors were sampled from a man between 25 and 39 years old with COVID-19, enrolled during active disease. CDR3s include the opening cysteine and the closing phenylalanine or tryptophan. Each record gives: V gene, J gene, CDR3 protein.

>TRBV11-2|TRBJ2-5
CASSLEDSRGTQYF
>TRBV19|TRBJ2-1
CASRTSSFEVEQFF
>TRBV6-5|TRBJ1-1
CASSYRGPWITEAFF
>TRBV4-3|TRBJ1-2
CASSQDISGLTGRGNYGYTF
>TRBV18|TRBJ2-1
CASSPSGLAGGNEQFF
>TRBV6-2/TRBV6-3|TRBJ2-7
CASSYSTSGRTTHYEQYF
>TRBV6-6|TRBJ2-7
CASSYSPGQGAGEQYF
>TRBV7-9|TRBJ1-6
CASSLSADRAYNSPLHF
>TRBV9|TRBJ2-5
CASSADSGSGETQYF
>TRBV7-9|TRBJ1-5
CASKEDRVSNQPQHF
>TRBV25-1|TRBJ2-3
CASSEPGQGVVGTQYF
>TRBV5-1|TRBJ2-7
CASSPATGNPYEQYF
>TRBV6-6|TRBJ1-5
CASSALGQRNQPQHF
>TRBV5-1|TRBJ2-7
CASSLEEKVSGEQYF
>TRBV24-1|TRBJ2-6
CATSEEGSGANVLTF
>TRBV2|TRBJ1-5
CASSELAQGPGGPQHF
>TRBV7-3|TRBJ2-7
CASSLMGTGYYEQYF
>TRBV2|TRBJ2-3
CASLAGGGDTQYF
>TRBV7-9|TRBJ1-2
CASSSTGWVGNYGYTF
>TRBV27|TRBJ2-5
CASSQAHWTKETQYF